Following are 24 T cell receptor beta chains from one sample sequenced in a study of T cell changes during pregnancy in multiple sclerosis. Using immunoSEQ multiplex PCR, the repertoire was profiled, and TCRdb retains in-frame clones only, with some absent. This table holds roughly 70,000 clones, 90% found once. The sample in question was peripheral blood, obtained in the third trimester of pregnancy. These receptors all stem from a female donor with multiple sclerosis, enrolled in a pregnancy study.

The chain carries TRBV6-6 and TRBJ1-5; TRBD1 is a possible D gene (5 bases). V lost 0 bases and J lost 6, with 9 bases in between. Germline-derived CDR1 and CDR2 are MNHNY and SVGAGI (reference sequence). The length of the CDR3 is 14 residues. CDR3 in amino acids: CASSYSAGLQPQHF. The CDR3 DNA reads as TGTGCCAGCAGTTACTCGGCAGGGCTTCAGCCCCAGCATTTT.

The chain carries TRBV4-3 and TRBJ2-2, with TRBD1 matching 7 bases. The trim removed 0 bases at V and 1 base at J, leaving 5 bases unmatched. In germline, CDR1 is LGHNA, CDR2 YSLEER. The CDR3 consists of 17 residues. The CDR3 DNA reads TGCGCCAGCAGCCAAGATTCGAGGACAGGGAACACCGGGGAGCTGTTTTTT. As protein: CASSQDSRTGNTGELFF.

The chain has TRBV18 and TRBJ2-7, with TRBD2 identical over 7 bases. After removal of 5 bases from V and 2 bases from J, the junction contained 18 bases not matched to a gene. Germline-derived CDR1 and CDR2 are KGHSH and LQKENI. The CDR3 loop spans 18 amino acids. Written as DNA, the CDR3 is TGTGCCAGCTCATTACCGGGACCCTGGACTAGTACCCCCTACGAGCAGTACTTC. Translation gives CASSLPGPWTSTPYEQYF.

Here the CDR3 reads CASSLASGGPGETQYF. DNA of the CDR3: TGTGCCAGCAGCTTGGCTAGCGGGGGGCCGGGGGAGACCCAGTACTTC. J is TRBJ2-5 and V is TRBV5-6; TRBD2 matches 11 bases. Germline CDR1 and CDR2: SGHDT and YYEEEE. The CDR3 consists of 16 residues. J lost 5 bases, V lost 0 bases, and 6 bases had no gene match.

As regards this clone: One end of the junction fails to match germline, which may point to a read error. This chain uses TRBV7-3 with TRBJ1-2; no clear D. CDR1 and CDR2 (germline): SGHTA, FQGTGA. CDR3 length: 13 amino acids. The DNA for the CDR3 is TGTGCCAGCAGCTTAACTGTCAACTATGGTTACACCTTC. This sequence encodes CASSLTVNYGYTF. Together with reference TRBV7-3 and TRBJ1-2, the CDR3 gives the full variable domain: GAGVSQTPSNKVTEKGKYVELRCDPISGHTALYWYRQSLGQGPEFLIYFQGTGAADDSGLPNDRFFAVRPEGSVSTLKIQRTERGDSAVYLCASSLTVNYGYTFGSGTRLTVV.

This chain's CDR3 is CASSLGGVGQPQHF. The CDR3 region has the DNA TGCGCCAGCAGCTTGGGGGGGGTAGGTCAGCCCCAGCATTTT. This sequence joins TRBV5-1 and TRBJ1-5, with TRBD1 as a possible D gene (5 bases). CDR3 length: 14 amino acids. Germline CDR1 and CDR2: SGHRS and YFSETQ. Trimming took 0 bases from V and 6 from J, leaving 10 bases between them.

The chain couples TRBV29-1 to TRBJ1-1; the D is unclear. The germline V gene has CDR1 SQVTM and CDR2 ANQGSEA. The CDR3 is made up of 15 amino acids. V was cut by 5 bases and J by 1 base, with 17 bases left in between. The CDR3 is CSVQPRQRSNTEAFF. The CDR3 DNA is TGCAGCGTTCAACCCCGGCAGCGGTCGAACACTGAAGCTTTCTTT.

The chain couples TRBV15 to TRBJ1-1; D may be TRBD1 (6 bases). The germline V and J ends were trimmed by 3 bases and 4 bases, with 12 bases remaining between them. The CDR3 sequence is 14 residues long. Germline CDR1 reads LNHNV; CDR2 reads YYDKDF (reference sequence). The CDR3 DNA sequence: TGTGCCACCAGCAGCAGGGGTTCGGCCACTGAAGCTTTCTTT. Protein sequence: CATSSRGSATEAFF. The complete variable domain, with remaining parts taken from reference TRBV15 and TRBJ1-1, reads DAMVIQNPRYQVTQFGKPVTLSCSQTLNHNVMYWYQQKSSQAPKLLFHYYDKDFNNEADTPDNFQSRRPNTSFCFLDIRSPGLGDTAMYLCATSSRGSATEAFFGQGTRLTVV.

This chain uses TRBV5-1 with TRBJ1-2; D gene unclear. In germline, CDR1 is SGHRS, CDR2 YFSETQ. The CDR3 is 15 residues long. Trimming left V 1 base short and J 4 bases short, with 14 bases between. The chain's CDR3 is CASSLPGSAIYGYTF. CDR3 DNA: TGCGCCAGCAGCTTGCCGGGGAGTGCTATCTATGGCTACACCTTC.

V and J are TRBV7-2 and TRBJ1-2, with D maybe TRBD1 (6 bases). Trimming left V 2 bases short and J 2 bases short, with 9 bases between. The CDR3 has 14 amino acids. Germline lookup yields CDR1 SGHTA and CDR2 FQGNSA. The CDR3 spells CASSLRTANYGYTF. DNA for the CDR3: TGTGCCAGCAGCTTAAGGACAGCAAACTATGGCTACACCTTC.

The gene calls are TRBV7-2 and TRBJ1-1; 7 nucleotides align to TRBD1. Germline CDR1 reads SGHTA; CDR2 reads FQGNSA. With 5 bases clipped from V and 1 base from J, the junction kept 1 base outside the gene matches. The CDR3 is made up of 13 amino acids. CDR3 sequence (DNA): TGTGCCAGCAGCCGGACAGGGAACACTGAAGCTTTCTTT. Translated, it gives CASSRTGNTEAFF.

The rearrangement joins TRBV6-6 to TRBJ2-1, with 7 bases identical to TRBD1. The CDR3 is made up of 14 amino acids. The V segment lost 2 bases and the J segment 5 bases; nucleotides outside the gene matches: 3. Looked up from germline, CDR1 is MNHNY and CDR2 is SVGAGI (reference sequence). The CDR3 sequence is CASSYPTGDNEQFF. The DNA of the CDR3 is TGTGCCAGCAGTTACCCCACAGGGGACAATGAGCAGTTCTTC.

V is TRBV11-3 and J is TRBJ2-3; D may be TRBD2 (6 bases). The V gene's germline CDR1 is SGHNT and CDR2 YENEEA. The V and J ends lost 5 bases and 4 bases respectively, with 22 bases between them. The CDR3 runs to 17 residues. DNA of the CDR3: TGTGCCAGCAGCCTCGGAGCCTCTACTAGCTTTGCAGATACGCAGTATTTT. Translating gives CASSLGASTSFADTQYF.

The genes are TRBV30 and TRBJ1-5; the D gene is possibly TRBD1 (6 bases). The germline gives CDR1 GTSNPN, CDR2 SVGIG (reference sequence). Trimming pared 4 bases from V and 6 bases from J, leaving 13 bases between. The length of the CDR3 is 13 residues. The CDR3 DNA follows: TGTGCCTGGACCTCAGGGGTCAGTCAGCCCCAGCATTTT. Translating gives CAWTSGVSQPQHF. Combining the CDR3 with reference TRBV30 and TRBJ1-5 gives the whole variable domain SQTIHQWPATLVQPVGSPLSLECTVEGTSNPNLYWYRQAAGRGLQLLFYSVGIGQISSEVPQNLSASRPQDRQFILSSKKLLLSDSGFYLCAWTSGVSQPQHFGDGTRLSIL.

The count of this clone is one. This chain joins TRBV10-3 and TRBJ1-5; TRBD1 aligns across 10 bases. There are 17 residues in the CDR3. The trim removed 3 bases at V and 6 bases at J, leaving 11 bases unmatched. From germline, CDR1 is ENHRY and CDR2 SYGVKD. CDR3 nucleotides: TGTGCCATCAGTGAAGAAACCGGGACAGGGGTGACTCAGCCCCAGCATTTT. This translates into CAISEETGTGVTQPQHF.

The V gene is TRBV14, the J gene TRBJ1-1; D might be TRBD1 (5 bases). The CDR3 has 12 amino acids. The germline V and J ends were trimmed by 3 bases and 4 bases, with 6 bases remaining between them. Germline CDR1 SGHDN, CDR2 FVKESK. CDR3 amino acids: CASSQQGTEAFF. For the CDR3, the DNA is TGTGCCAGCAGCCAGCAGGGCACTGAAGCTTTCTTT.

In nucleotides, the CDR3 is TGTGCCAGCAGCTTAGAGTTCGGACAGGGTGGGCAGACCCAGTACTTC. Translation: CASSLEFGQGGQTQYF. The chain combines TRBV7-7 with TRBJ2-5; 8 bases line up with TRBD1. This CDR3 spans 16 amino acids. Germline-derived CDR1 and CDR2 are SSHAT and FNYEAQ (reference sequence). The trim removed 1 base at V and 6 bases at J, leaving 10 bases unmatched.

The rearrangement uses TRBV30 and TRBJ2-7; D is perhaps TRBD2 (7 bases). Germline CDR1 reads GTSNPN; CDR2 reads SVGIG (reference sequence). CDR3 length: 11 amino acids. Deletions cut 3 bases from V and 12 bases from J, with 15 bases between. The CDR3 region is CAWRGGAISYF. The CDR3 DNA follows: TGTGCCTGGAGAGGGGGGGCCATCTCGTACTTC.

CDR3 in amino acids: CAIQSPQKPNYGYTF. The CDR3 DNA reads TGTGCCATCCAAAGCCCCCAAAAACCTAACTATGGCTACACCTTC. The rearrangement uses TRBV2 and TRBJ1-2; D is uncertain. The V gene lost 10 bases and the J gene lost 0 bases, with 18 bases spanning the gap. The germline V gene encodes CDR1 SNHLY and CDR2 FYNNEI. The CDR3 runs to 15 residues.

CDR3 bases: TGTGCCATCAGAAGAGCGGGAGGGCCGACCGGGGAGCTGTTTTTT. As protein: CAIRRAGGPTGELFF. The chain combines TRBV10-3 with TRBJ2-2, with TRBD2 matching 10 bases. The germline V gene encodes CDR1 ENHRY and CDR2 SYGVKD. Unmatched junction bases numbered 6, after V lost 6 bases and J lost 5 bases. The CDR3 sequence is 15 residues long.

The CDR3 is CASSYDGAGELFF. As DNA, the CDR3 is TGTGCCAGCAGTTACGACGGGGCCGGGGAGCTGTTTTTT. This chain uses TRBV6-5 with TRBJ2-2; perhaps TRBD2 as D (5 bases). Trimming shortened V by 2 bases and J by 6 bases, and 7 bases separated the two germline ends. The CDR3 has 13 residues. Germline CDR1 MNHEY, CDR2 SVGAGI.

This clone was seen more than once but under ten times. V and J are TRBV29-1 and TRBJ1-1; D perhaps matches TRBD1 (5 bases). Between the trimmed V and J ends, which lost 3 bases and 0 bases, there was a span of 17 bases. Germline V gene sequence: CDR1 SQVTM, CDR2 ANQGSEA. CDR3 length: 16 residues. CDR3 coding DNA: TGCAGCGTTGACGTGAGTGTGACAGATTTGAACACTGAAGCTTTCTTT. It is translated as CSVDVSVTDLNTEAFF.

The chain links TRBV7-9 to TRBJ1-5; D not resolved. With 1 base removed from V and 0 bases from J, the gap between germline ends came to 4 bases. The germline V gene encodes CDR1 SEHNR and CDR2 FQNEAQ (reference sequence). The CDR3 sequence is 14 residues long. The CDR3 sequence is CASSLVSSNQPQHF. The CDR3 DNA reads TGTGCCAGCAGCTTAGTCAGTAGCAATCAGCCCCAGCATTTT.

The V and J genes are TRBV7-6 and TRBJ2-5; 12 nucleotides line up with TRBD2. J lost 6 bases, V lost 5 bases, and 7 bases had no gene match. Germline CDR1 is SGHVS and CDR2 is FNYEAQ. The CDR3 has 15 residues. CDR3 in amino acids: CASSILAGGLKTQYF. CDR3 sequence (DNA): TGTGCCAGCAGCATCCTAGCGGGGGGGCTAAAGACCCAGTACTTC.